These 15 T cell receptor beta chains came from one sample sequenced in a study of CD8 T cells in ankylosing spondylitis (dated by TCRdb to about 2017). The library was prepared using 5' RACE. Sequencing instrument: Illumina HiSeq 2500. The raw public reads went through TCRdb reprocessing: fastp at Q25, MiXCR clone calling, in-frame beta chains kept. Each entry is one CDR3 protein sequence, shown with its most common DNA and genes. The sample data list 350,000 to 550,000 distinct CDR3 sequences, and 25% to 30% of these were observed just once. Together, the top ten hold 0.89% of the sample. For these TCRs, the target antigens are not known. The paper's findings and limits, for the study overall: A TCR beta motif of eight highly homologous amino acid variants appeared characteristic of blood from ankylosing spondylitis patients.

Sequenced sample: blood, either unsorted or a sorted T cell fraction (not recorded which). The receptors originated from a male donor with ankylosing spondylitis.

V and J are TRBV18 and TRBJ1-1; D gene ambiguous. CDR3 length equals 13 residues. CDR1 KGHSH and CDR2 LQKENI come from the germline V gene. Trimming stripped 0 bases from V and 6 bases from J, with 8 bases between. The CDR3 loop is CASSPPLIAEAFF. The CDR3 DNA follows: TGTGCCAGCTCACCACCGTTGATCGCTGAAGCTTTCTTT. The whole variable domain, filled in from reference TRBV18 and TRBJ1-1, reads NAGVMQNPRHLVRRRGQEARLRCSPMKGHSHVYWYRQLPEEGLKFMVYLQKENIIDESGMPKERFSAEFPKEGPSILRIQQVVRGDSAAYFCASSPPLIAEAFFGQGTRLTVV.

The gene calls are TRBV7-9 and TRBJ2-1, with TRBD2 matching 7 bases. Germline V CDR1 and CDR2: SEHNR, FQNEAQ (reference sequence). The CDR3 has 15 residues. After removal of 5 bases from V and 5 bases from J, the junction contained 9 bases not matched to a gene. The CDR3 is CASSVSSGVHNEQFF. The CDR3 nucleotides are TGTGCCAGCAGCGTGTCGAGCGGGGTCCACAATGAGCAGTTCTTC.

The gene calls are TRBV16 and TRBJ2-5; D is possibly TRBD1 (6 bases). The V end lost 8 bases, the J end lost 5 bases, and 15 bases lay between the germline ends. CDR3 length: 13 amino acids. From germline, CDR1 is KGHSY and CDR2 FQNENV. In nucleotides, the CDR3 is TGTGCCAGCCACATAGGGACAAGGGAGACCCAGTACTTC. It specifies CASHIGTRETQYF.

This clonotype was seen many times. The V call is TRBV7-2, the J call TRBJ2-6, with D hard to call. This CDR3 spans 14 amino acids. The germline V gene encodes CDR1 SGHTA and CDR2 FQGNSA. The ends were cut back, 5 bases at V and 4 bases at J, with 9 bases in the middle. The CDR3 sequence: CASSTPYGANVLTF. The CDR3 DNA follows: TGTGCCAGCAGCACACCATACGGGGCCAACGTCCTGACTTTC.

This clonotype has more than one count but fewer than ten. This chain links TRBV12-3 or TRBV12-4 with TRBJ1-6, with D perhaps matching TRBD1 (6 bases). Deletions cut 6 bases from V and 4 bases from J, with 13 bases between. This CDR3 comprises 15 residues. The CDR3 DNA sequence: TGTGCCAGCAGCCGCAGGGGTGAATATAATTCACCCCTCCACTTT. Protein: CASSRRGEYNSPLHF.

The CDR3: CASSQDRAGAEKLFF. CDR3 nucleotides: TGTGCCAGCAGCCAGGACAGGGCCGGCGCTGAAAAACTGTTTTTT. V usage is TRBV14 and J usage is TRBJ1-4; 8 bases match TRBD1. V was pared by 3 bases and J by 7 bases, with 7 bases of the junction left unmatched. The germline V gene encodes CDR1 SGHDN and CDR2 FVKESK. This CDR3 contains 15 residues.

This clonotype was seen just once. This chain joins TRBV18 and TRBJ2-7; possible D gene TRBD1, 5 bases. Germline CDR1 is KGHSH and CDR2 is LQKENI. The CDR3 extends over 14 amino acids. V shed 3 bases and J shed 5 bases, with 14 bases lying between them. The CDR3 coding sequence is TGTGCCAGCTCACCTGATCGTGGGGCTCACGAGCAGTACGTC. This translates into CASSPDRGAHEQYV.

In this sample, this clonotype turned up a few times. The V gene is TRBV29-1, the J gene TRBJ1-6, with D maybe TRBD1 (5 bases). This CDR3 is 15 amino acids long. Germline CDR1 SQVTM, CDR2 ANQGSEA. V lost 6 bases to trimming and J lost 1 base, with 13 bases between them. CDR3 nucleotides: TGCAGCGTCCCCTCGGGGGAATCCTATAATTCACCCCTCCACTTT. Translation gives CSVPSGESYNSPLHF.

The genes are TRBV29-1 and TRBJ2-1, with 8 bases identical to TRBD2. The J segment lost 6 bases and the V segment lost 7 bases, leaving 14 bases of the junction unmatched. This CDR3 contains 15 residues. The germline CDR1 and CDR2 sequences are SQVTM and ANQGSEA. CDR3 nucleotide sequence: TGCAGCGCCCTCCTAAGCGGGAGAGCTTTCAATGAGCAGTTCTTC. Its translation: CSALLSGRAFNEQFF.

The genes are TRBV5-1 and TRBJ1-4, with 10 bases lining up with TRBD1. Germline V gene lookup returns CDR1 SGHRS and CDR2 YFSETQ. After removal of 4 bases from V and 8 bases from J, the junction contained 8 bases not matched to a gene. The CDR3 length is 15 residues. CDR3 region: CASSTAGTGDEKLFF. The DNA for the CDR3 is TGCGCCAGCAGCACAGCCGGGACAGGGGACGAAAAACTGTTTTTT.

The chain uses TRBV10-3 and TRBJ2-7; no firm D call. With 2 bases removed from V and 1 base from J, the gap between germline ends came to 6 bases. In germline, CDR1 is ENHRY, CDR2 SYGVKD. CDR3 size: 13 residues. The CDR3 bases are TGTGCCATCAGTGAGGGGCTATCCTACGAGCAGTACGTC. This gives the protein CAISEGLSYEQYV.

V gene TRBV4-1 combines with J gene TRBJ2-2, with D hard to call. CDR3 size: 15 residues. Trimming stripped 1 base from V and 1 base from J, with 7 bases between. The germline CDR1 and CDR2 sequences are MGHRA and YSYEKL. Here the CDR3 reads CASSQGRQNTGELFF. The CDR3 coding sequence is TGCGCCAGCAGCCAAGGACGGCAGAACACCGGGGAGCTGTTTTTT.

The V and J genes are TRBV2 and TRBJ2-1; D call uncertain. Trimming removed 3 bases at V and 7 bases at J, with 16 bases between. Germline V gene sequence: CDR1 SNHLY, CDR2 FYNNEI. There are 15 residues in the CDR3. The CDR3 loop reads CASSDSPNSQNEQFF. CDR3 nucleotide sequence: TGTGCCAGCAGTGATTCCCCGAATAGCCAAAATGAGCAGTTCTTC.

This chain uses TRBV20-1 with TRBJ2-7, with D unclear. Germline V gene lookup returns CDR1 DFQATT and CDR2 SNEGSKA (reference sequence). The V end lost 4 bases, the J end lost 6 bases, and 25 bases lay between the germline ends. The CDR3 has 16 residues. This CDR3 is CSAIVTDSGVGAEQYF. Written as DNA, the CDR3 is TGCAGTGCTATCGTGACCGACTCCGGAGTGGGTGCCGAGCAGTACTTC.

V gene TRBV5-6 combines with J gene TRBJ1-2; D uncertain. This CDR3 is built from 13 residues. Between the trimmed V and J ends, which lost 3 bases and 3 bases, there was a span of 9 bases. Germline assignment: CDR1 SGHDT and CDR2 YYEEEE. Here the CDR3 reads CASSSDPYYGYTF. CDR3 DNA sequence: TGTGCCAGCAGCTCAGACCCTTACTATGGCTACACCTTC. Based on the CDR3 plus reference TRBV5-6 and TRBJ1-2, the full variable domain is DAGVTQSPTHLIKTRGQQVTLRCSPKSGHDTVSWYQQALGQGPQFIFQYYEEEERQRGNFPDRFSGHQFPNYSSELNVNALLLGDSALYLCASSSDPYYGYTFGSGTRLTVV.